These 8 T cell receptor beta chains originate from one sample sequenced in a study of OX40 agonist ivuxolimab in advanced cancers. Here immunoSEQ multiplex PCR was the method, and the copy in TCRdb shows in-frame clones only, minus some. The data show fewer than 35,000 clones, about 90% seen once. Sequenced here: CD4+ or CD8+ T cells sorted from blood, sampled in a trial of the OX40 agonist ivuxolimab. All receptors come from an adult with an advanced solid tumor such as melanoma, head and neck, liver or kidney cancer.

This clone is medium-sized. This chain uses TRBV19 with TRBJ1-1; 9 nucleotides align to TRBD1. The V gene end was trimmed by 6 bases and the J gene end by 7 bases; junction bases not matched to a gene: 3. Germline V CDR1 and CDR2: LNHDA, SQIVND (reference sequence). This CDR3 has 12 amino acids. The chain's CDR3 is CASRQGAVEAFF. The DNA of the CDR3 is TGTGCCAGTAGACAGGGGGCGGTTGAAGCTTTCTTT.

The genes are TRBV9 and TRBJ1-1; the D gene is possibly TRBD1 (5 bases). The CDR3 runs to 15 residues. V was pared by 0 bases and J by 5 bases, with 14 bases between. The germline CDR1 and CDR2 sequences are SGDLS and YYNGEE. In nucleotides, the CDR3 is TGTGCCAGCAGCGTAGGGGCAGGGCAGGGAACTGAAGCTTTCTTT. It specifies CASSVGAGQGTEAFF.

CDR3 residues: CSVGSGILGAEAFF. The DNA for the CDR3 is TGCAGCGTCGGCTCAGGGATTTTGGGGGCTGAAGCTTTCTTT. V and J are TRBV29-1 and TRBJ1-1; D perhaps matches TRBD1 (5 bases). Germline lookup yields CDR1 SQVTM and CDR2 ANQGSEA. V shed 6 bases and J shed 6 bases, with 20 bases lying between them. This CDR3 comprises 14 residues. Complete variable domain (other parts from reference TRBV29-1 and TRBJ1-1): SAVISQKPSRDICQRGTSLTIQCQVDSQVTMMFWYRQQPGQSLTLIATANQGSEATYESGFVIDKFPISRPNLTFSTLTVSNMSPEDSSIYLCSVGSGILGAEAFFGQGTRLTVV.

This chain links TRBV30 with TRBJ1-1; D remains unclear. The CDR3 has 13 residues. The germline gives CDR1 GTSNPN, CDR2 SVGIG (reference sequence). Trimming removed 1 base at V and 2 bases at J, with 8 bases between. The chain's CDR3 is CAWSDGENTEAFF. DNA for the CDR3: TGTGCCTGGAGTGACGGGGAAAACACTGAAGCTTTCTTT. Based on the CDR3 plus reference TRBV30 and TRBJ1-1, the full variable domain is SQTIHQWPATLVQPVGSPLSLECTVEGTSNPNLYWYRQAAGRGLQLLFYSVGIGQISSEVPQNLSASRPQDRQFILSSKKLLLSDSGFYLCAWSDGENTEAFFGQGTRLTVV.

V usage is TRBV4-3 and J usage is TRBJ2-1; D unresolved. Germline CDR1 reads LGHNA; CDR2 reads YSLEER. V was shortened by 5 bases and J by 0 bases, with 5 bases between the two germline ends. This CDR3 has 13 residues. The CDR3 protein is CASSFNSYNEQFF. The CDR3 nucleotides read TGCGCCAGCAGCTTTAACTCCTACAATGAGCAGTTCTTC.

DNA of the CDR3: TGTGCCAGCAGTTTCAGTCTAGCCGGTTACGAGCAGTACTTC. It specifies CASSFSLAGYEQYF. The chain recombines TRBV27 with TRBJ2-7; D might be TRBD2 (5 bases). Trimming stripped 3 bases from V and 4 bases from J, with 13 bases between. Germline V gene lookup returns CDR1 MNHEY and CDR2 SMNVEV (reference sequence). This CDR3 is 14 amino acids long.

This chain connects TRBV7-8 to TRBJ1-3; D is unclear. This CDR3 comprises 15 residues. With 1 base removed from V and 2 bases from J, the gap between germline ends came to 9 bases. Germline CDR1 and CDR2: SGHVS and FQNEAQ. The CDR3, as DNA: TGTGCCAGCAGCTTAGATGGGAACACTGGAAACACCATATATTTT. Amino acids: CASSLDGNTGNTIYF.

The chain links TRBV2 to TRBJ1-5; D is undetermined. Deletions cut 4 bases from V and 0 bases from J, with 13 bases between. Germline-derived CDR1 and CDR2 are SNHLY and FYNNEI. CDR3 length: 16 amino acids. The CDR3 region is CASSASVADSNQPQHF. The DNA of the CDR3 is TGTGCCAGCAGTGCAAGCGTGGCAGATAGCAATCAGCCCCAGCATTTT.